The present entry profiles one T cell receptor beta chain with its context. In this sample, this clonotype turned up many times. The clone's antigen remains unknown. Per-base qualities were not stored, and no clone one base away is much larger. This sample is drawn from a study of human T cells and chemical hapten exposure (dated by TCRdb to the early 2020s). For the wider study: For sensitization, 2% DPC in acetone was applied to a 2 cm by 2 cm area of upper inner arm skin. Patch tests used Finn chambers with 0.01% DPC on the upper back, scored after 6 days by International Contact Dermatitis Research Group standards. Peripheral blood TCR repertoire changes were tracked in vivo in alopecia patients during primary and secondary sensitization to the hapten diphenylcyclopropenone (DPC). The patient cohort, mostly female, included alopecia areata with under or over 50% scalp involvement, alopecia totalis and alopecia universalis. Blood for TCR sequencing was provided by twenty-nine alopecia patients at one to four time points (pre-sensitization, 2, 6 and 24 weeks). Libraries were pooled for sequencing, and per-sample TCR yields varied mainly because of small differences in library volumes within the pool. Throughout the approximately 23-week study period, patients were also given weekly therapeutic DPC doses on the scalp. Blood samples were taken from patients before sensitization (week 0) and then at 2, 6 and about 24 weeks after DPC sensitization. Beyond this particular receptor, the publication reports: The number of TCRs above 1 in 1000 frequency did not change with DPC sensitization; there was no evidence of global repertoire structure alterations. All patients had alopecia, a presumed autoimmune disease, so their immune response might differ from that of healthy individuals. Repeated subsampling changed both the strength of the expansion versus patch-test correlation and the threshold at which the correlation became significant. A positive correlation was found between the number of PT1 expanded TCRs and patch test score, with significance reached at thresholds 8, 16 and 32 but not 4. Compared with pre-sensitization or healthy control sets, expanded TCRs formed significantly more large CDR3 similarity clusters, which is consistent with antigen-driven responses.

Preparation of the library involved RACE. TCRdb records NextSeq 500 as the sequencer. During library preparation, unique molecular identifiers were attached to individual cDNA molecules so that TCRs could be counted in a quantitative, reproducible way. Both TCR alpha and TCR beta chains were sequenced from each blood RNA sample. The source study handled its data this way. The median number of TCRs per sample was roughly 94,000, ranging from about 20,000 to 750,000. V, J and CDR3 annotation of the TCR reads was performed with the Decombinator software suite. To make PS versus PT1 abundance plots, every sample was subsampled to the same number of TCRs (28,000). TCRs were defined as expanded if absent before sensitization and observed at least eight times at the 2-week time point. The raw public data were reprocessed by TCRdb itself: fastp quality trimming at Q25, MiXCR clonotype calling, in-frame beta chains only. Rows are combined by CDR3 protein, so each entry shows the most common genes and DNA. In this record, the V and J calls reflect TCRdb's handling and not the investigators' own analysis. The sample contains over 75,000 distinct CDR3 sequences, 11% of them found a single time. The ten largest clones represent about 0.95% of the sample.

The sample's time point label, decoded: patch test 3, about 24 weeks after DPC sensitization. The meaning of the sample's treatment or condition label: therapeutic diphenylcyclopropenone sensitization with weekly scalp DPC. At every patch-test visit, the blood draw took place before the patch test was put on. Patients were considered eligible if aged 18 to 70, diagnosed with alopecia and deemed suitable for DPC therapy, and patients were excluded if pregnant. Unfractionated whole blood was collected in Tempus Blood RNA tubes, and total RNA was extracted from that blood. From cysteine to phenylalanine, the CDR3 is 18 amino acids long. The CDR3 DNA has 54 bases and is translated from base 1. The trim is 2 bases for V and 1 base for J, with a gap of 17 bases between the germline ends. CDR1 and CDR2, looked up from the germline V gene (reference sequence), are MNHNY and SVGAGI.

This clonotype originated in a woman under 40 with alopecia areata. Some clones in this sample may be carry-over from other donors' samples. This sample comprised whole blood, obtained in connection with sensitization to the hapten diphenylcyclopropenone (DPC). In this chain, TRBV6-6 is recombined with TRBJ2-2; no confident D gene assignment can be made. The CDR3 region has the sequence CASSYALGKYLNTGELFF. The DNA reads as follows: TGTGCCAGCAGTTACGCCCTGGGGAAGTACCTGAACACCGGGGAGCTGTTTTTT.